This T cell receptor beta chain was identified in a study of shared clonotypes between healthy human individuals. Study-level findings and limits: Larger estimated richness was generally seen in naive subsets than in memory subsets. A reduction in generation probabilities was seen for non-shared clonotypes relative to those shared by all four donors. Researchers sampled only blood; tissue repertoires likely differ.

This clone was detected only once. The antigen is undetermined. The repertoire was sequenced with immunoSEQ multiplex PCR; TCRdb's copy has only in-frame clones and lacks some. Among roughly 2,300,000 clones listed, roughly 92% were seen once. This receptor was identified in a man aged 18 to 30 in good health. Some clones in this sample may be carry-over from other donors' samples. The sequenced sample was naive CD4+ T cells from PBMCs. Noted subset: CD45RA+ positively selected.

CDR3 protein: CASSQNWQNSGANVLTF. CDR3 nucleotide sequence: TGCGCCAGCAGCCAAAATTGGCAGAACTCTGGGGCCAACGTCCTGACTTTC. V gene TRBV4-3 combines with J gene TRBJ2-6; no reliable D call. The CDR3 runs 17 residues. V shed 2 bases and J shed 0 bases, with 11 bases lying between them. CDR1 and CDR2 (germline): LGHNA, YSLEER.